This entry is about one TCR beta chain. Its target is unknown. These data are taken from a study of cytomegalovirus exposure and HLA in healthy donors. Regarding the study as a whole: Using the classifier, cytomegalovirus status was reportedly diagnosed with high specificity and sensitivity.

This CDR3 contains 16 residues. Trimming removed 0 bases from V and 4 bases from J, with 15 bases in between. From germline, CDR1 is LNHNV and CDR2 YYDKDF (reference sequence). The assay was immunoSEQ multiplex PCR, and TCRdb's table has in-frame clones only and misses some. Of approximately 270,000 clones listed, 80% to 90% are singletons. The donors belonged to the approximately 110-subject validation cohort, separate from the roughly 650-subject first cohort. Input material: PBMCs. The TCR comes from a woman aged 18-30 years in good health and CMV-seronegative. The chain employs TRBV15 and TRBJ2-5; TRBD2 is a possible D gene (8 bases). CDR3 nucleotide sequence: TGTGCCACCAGCAGAGATCGGGAGGGGGCGGGAGAGACCCAGTACTTC. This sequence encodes CATSRDREGAGETQYF.